The 22 T cell receptor beta chains below all came from one sample that was sequenced in a study of shared clonotypes between healthy human individuals. The table came from immunoSEQ multiplex PCR; TCRdb's copy has only in-frame clones and leaves some out. Among about 730,000 clones listed, 72% were seen once. The sample was memory CD4+ T cells sorted from blood. Documented subset: CD45RA-negative fraction. These receptors were collected from a woman in her thirties in good health.

Turning to this clone: Other DNA sequences in this specimen translate into the identical CDR3. This sequence joins TRBV5-1 and TRBJ2-2; 9 nucleotides match TRBD1. With 4 bases clipped from V and 6 bases from J, the junction kept 7 bases outside the gene matches. Germline CDR1 and CDR2: SGHRS and YFSETQ. The CDR3 is 15 residues long. DNA for the CDR3: TGCGCCAGCAGCCCGGGGGACAGGGACTCCGGGGAGCTGTTTTTT. Translated, it gives CASSPGDRDSGELFF.

This chain links TRBV6-1 with TRBJ2-1; TRBD2 might be the D (5 bases). The germline V and J ends were trimmed by 4 bases and 9 bases, with 19 bases remaining between them. The CDR3 consists of 15 residues. CDR1 MNHNS and CDR2 SASEGT come from the germline V gene. CDR3: CASSVLVVGNPEQFF. The CDR3 DNA reads as TGTGCCAGCAGTGTTCTGGTTGTCGGGAATCCTGAGCAGTTCTTC.

CDR3 amino acids: CASSTWGDGYTF. In DNA, the CDR3 is TGTGCCAGCAGCACTTGGGGAGATGGCTACACCTTC. The chain combines TRBV7-2 with TRBJ1-2; D is unresolved. V was pared by 5 bases and J by 6 bases, with 10 bases between. The CDR3 consists of 12 residues. From germline, CDR1 is SGHTA and CDR2 FQGNSA.

Remarks on this clone: The same CDR3 arises from other DNA sequences in this sample as well. The V gene is TRBV19, the J gene TRBJ1-5, with TRBD1 matching 8 bases. V lost 6 bases and J lost 4; bases outside the gene matches: 5. This CDR3 contains 14 residues. Per germline, CDR1 LNHDA and CDR2 SQIVND (reference sequence). CDR3: CASSGQGGNQPQHF. The CDR3 nucleotides are TGTGCCAGTAGCGGACAGGGCGGTAATCAGCCCCAGCATTTT.

The genes are TRBV28 and TRBJ2-7; D perhaps matches TRBD1 (6 bases). V shed 2 bases and J shed 5 bases, with 16 bases lying between them. The CDR3 consists of 15 residues. Germline V gene sequence: CDR1 MDHEN, CDR2 SYDVKM. CDR3 region: CASSLAKAGGDEQYF. The CDR3 DNA reads TGTGCCAGCAGTTTAGCCAAGGCTGGGGGCGACGAGCAGTACTTC.

This clone came up once. The chain recombines TRBV9 with TRBJ1-1; 11 bases are a match to TRBD1. The germline V gene encodes CDR1 SGDLS and CDR2 YYNGEE. The CDR3 has 16 residues. V was clipped by 5 bases and J by 2 bases; unmatched bases: 8. CDR3 in DNA: TGTGCCAGCAGTTTAGAGGGGACAGGGGGTAACACTGAAGCTTTCTTT. Encoded protein: CASSLEGTGGNTEAFF.

This clone was seen more than once but under ten times. The chain combines TRBV7-9 with TRBJ2-6; D may be TRBD1 (5 bases). V was trimmed by 1 base and J by 2 bases, leaving 9 bases between them. Germline CDR1 is SEHNR and CDR2 is FQNEAQ (reference sequence). There are 16 residues in the CDR3. The CDR3 here is CASSLDGAPGANVLTF. The CDR3 DNA sequence: TGTGCCAGCAGCTTAGATGGGGCGCCTGGGGCCAACGTCCTGACTTTC.

This chain joins TRBV6-1 and TRBJ1-2; no reliable D call. The germline V gene encodes CDR1 MNHNS and CDR2 SASEGT. The CDR3 totals 14 residues. The V end lost 1 base, the J end lost 4 bases, and 10 bases lay between the germline ends. The DNA for the CDR3 is TGTGCCAGCAGTGAAGAGGGTCAGGCCTATGGCTACACCTTC. This translates into CASSEEGQAYGYTF.

This clone was recorded once. The V call is TRBV11-2, the J call TRBJ2-1; 7 nucleotides match TRBD2. The CDR3 is 16 residues long. Germline CDR1 SGHAT, CDR2 FQNNGV. After removal of 2 bases from V and 0 bases from J, the junction contained 4 bases not matched to a gene. In nucleotides, the CDR3 is TGTGCCAGCAGCTTATTCGGCGGGAGCTCCTACAATGAGCAGTTCTTC. Protein sequence: CASSLFGGSSYNEQFF.

In its sample, this clone was seen once. This chain links TRBV7-3 with TRBJ1-1; D not certain. The CDR3 covers 16 residues. CDR1 and CDR2 from the germline V gene are SGHTA and FQGTGA. V was trimmed by 1 base and J by 0 bases, leaving 12 bases between them. The CDR3 coding sequence is TGTGCCAGCAGCTTAATTCCCCCCCCGTTGAACACTGAAGCTTTCTTT. Residues: CASSLIPPPLNTEAFF. The whole variable domain, filled in from reference TRBV7-3 and TRBJ1-1, reads GAGVSQTPSNKVTEKGKYVELRCDPISGHTALYWYRQSLGQGPEFLIYFQGTGAADDSGLPNDRFFAVRPEGSVSTLKIQRTERGDSAVYLCASSLIPPPLNTEAFFGQGTRLTVV.

The CDR3 reads CAWSPRGREQFF. CDR3 DNA sequence: TGTGCCTGGAGTCCTAGGGGACGGGAGCAGTTCTTC. The chain employs TRBV30 and TRBJ2-1; D assignment may be TRBD1 or TRBD2 (5 bases each). Trimming removed 2 bases from V and 10 bases from J, with 12 bases in between. This CDR3 has 12 residues. Germline values: CDR1 GTSNPN, CDR2 SVGIG (reference sequence).

A word on this clone: This clone may be a read error of a much larger clone one base away. V gene TRBV5-4 combines with J gene TRBJ2-3; TRBD2 is a possible D gene (5 bases). The germline CDR1 and CDR2 sequences are SGHNT and YYREEE (reference sequence). V was cut by 4 bases and J by 0 bases, with 9 bases left in between. The length of the CDR3 is 14 residues. CDR3 DNA: TGTGCCAGCAGCCTTGGACTTAGCACAGATACGCAGTATTTT. This translates into CASSLGLSTDTQYF.

In this sample, this clone turned up many times. This chain links TRBV28 with TRBJ1-5, with 8 bases identical to TRBD1. V trimming: 6 bases; J trimming: 6 bases; junction bases outside the gene matches: 10. Germline V gene data show CDR1 as MDHEN and CDR2 as SYDVKM. This CDR3 has 15 amino acids. CDR3: CASRTSDRVGQPQHF. CDR3 nucleotides: TGTGCCAGCAGGACCTCGGACAGGGTCGGTCAGCCCCAGCATTTT.

This clone was counted between two and nine times. The rearrangement uses TRBV19 and TRBJ2-7; the match to TRBD2 covers 7 bases. CDR1 and CDR2 from the germline V gene are LNHDA and SQIVND (reference sequence). This CDR3 spans 16 amino acids. With V trimmed by 4 bases and J by 3 bases, 12 bases remained unmatched. The chain's CDR3 is CASSRTWTRSGYEQYF. DNA for the CDR3: TGTGCCAGTAGTAGAACCTGGACTAGGAGCGGCTACGAGCAGTACTTC.

Regarding this clone: Other DNA sequences of this sample code for an identical CDR3. This chain joins TRBV18 and TRBJ1-2, with 9 positions matching TRBD1. Germline-derived CDR1 and CDR2 are KGHSH and LQKENI. The junction had 2 bases not matched to a gene; V was cut back by 3 bases and J by 6 bases. CDR3 size: 13 residues. CDR3 in amino acids: CASSPRQGDGYTF. The CDR3 DNA is TGTGCCAGCTCACCTCGACAGGGGGATGGCTACACCTTC.

V gene TRBV7-3 combines with J gene TRBJ1-2; perhaps TRBD1 as D (6 bases). In germline, CDR1 is SGHTA, CDR2 FQGTGA. The V gene lost 3 bases and the J gene lost 3 bases, with 17 bases spanning the gap. This CDR3 is 16 amino acids long. The CDR3 sequence is CASSFGPDSLHYGYTF. The CDR3 nucleotides are TGTGCCAGCAGCTTCGGCCCGGACAGCCTTCACTATGGCTACACCTTC.

This sequence joins TRBV9 and TRBJ1-5; maybe TRBD1 (5 bases). V was clipped by 0 bases and J by 8 bases, with 15 bases between them. The CDR3 contains 15 residues. Per the germline V gene, CDR1 is SGDLS and CDR2 is YYNGEE. The chain's CDR3 is CASSVAVGVGEPQHF. CDR3 in DNA: TGTGCCAGCAGCGTAGCGGTGGGGGTGGGAGAGCCCCAGCATTTT.

The V gene is TRBV5-4, the J gene TRBJ2-1, with 7 bases aligning to TRBD2. The length of the CDR3 is 16 residues. After removal of 4 bases from V and 8 bases from J, the junction contained 15 bases not matched to a gene. CDR1 and CDR2 (germline): SGHNT, YYREEE (reference sequence). CDR3 residues: CASSHPLAGAEYEQFF. In DNA, the CDR3 is TGTGCCAGCAGCCACCCTCTGGCGGGAGCTGAATATGAGCAGTTCTTC.

The gene calls are TRBV7-8 and TRBJ2-7; D call uncertain. This CDR3 is 17 amino acids long. CDR1 is SGHVS and CDR2 is FQNEAQ in the germline V gene. V lost 5 bases and J 5 bases, leaving 25 bases between the germline ends. The CDR3 DNA reads as TGTGCCAGCAGCCCGAGGCCTGCGATAAACGGATTAGACGAGCAGTACTTC. Its protein product is CASSPRPAINGLDEQYF.

J is TRBJ2-1 and V is TRBV15, with TRBD2 matching over 9 bases. The CDR3 covers 16 residues. Germline CDR1 and CDR2: LNHNV and YYDKDF (reference sequence). V shed 0 bases, J shed 4 bases, and the junction held 4 bases outside the gene matches. The DNA of the CDR3 is TGTGCCACCAGCAGAGAGGCTCTAGCGGGGTACAATGAGCAGTTCTTC. Translated: CATSREALAGYNEQFF.

This clone was counted ten times or more. The chain combines TRBV18 with TRBJ1-6; TRBD1 matches at 12 bases. V trimming: 2 bases; J trimming: 10 bases; junction bases outside the gene matches: 9. Germline CDR1 and CDR2: KGHSH and LQKENI. This CDR3 spans 17 amino acids. CDR3 nucleotides: TGTGCCAGCTCACCAAACCCAGGGACAGGGGGCGCATCACCCCTCCACTTT. This gives the protein CASSPNPGTGGASPLHF.

This clone came up a few times. The chain carries TRBV7-2 and TRBJ2-5; D tentatively fits TRBD1 or TRBD2 (5 bases each). Germline CDR1 and CDR2: SGHTA and FQGNSA. Trimming took 5 bases from V and 0 from J, leaving 10 bases between them. The length of the CDR3 is 14 residues. CDR3 protein: CASSTGLYQETQYF. CDR3 sequence (DNA): TGTGCCAGCAGCACAGGACTTTACCAAGAGACCCAGTACTTC.